The 24 T cell receptor beta chains given below trace back to one sample, sequenced in a study of blood T cell repertoires in COVID-19. TCRdb's copy holds only in-frame clones and misses some; the assay was immunoSEQ multiplex PCR. The repertoire holds 54,000 or so clones, with roughly 88% as singletons. Sequencing was done on a sample of peripheral blood. These receptors came from an elderly woman with acute or convalescent COVID-19.

This clone came up a few times. This rearrangement joins TRBV5-6 to TRBJ1-1; 8 nucleotides align to TRBD1. This CDR3 is 12 amino acids long. Germline loops: CDR1 SGHDT, CDR2 YYEEEE. Losses at the gene ends were 3 bases for V and 11 bases for J; bases not matched to a gene: 6. The CDR3 DNA reads as TGTGCCAGCAGCTCCGGACAGGGTGACGCTTTCTTT. It codes for CASSSGQGDAFF. Looking up the rest from reference TRBV5-6 and TRBJ1-1 gives the full variable domain: DAGVTQSPTHLIKTRGQQVTLRCSPKSGHDTVSWYQQALGQGPQFIFQYYEEEERQRGNFPDRFSGHQFPNYSSELNVNALLLGDSALYLCASSSGQGDAFFGQGTRLTVV.

The chain uses TRBV7-8 and TRBJ2-7; tentative D call: TRBD1 (6 bases). The CDR3 length is 14 residues. In germline, CDR1 is SGHVS, CDR2 FQNEAQ. Trimming removed 3 bases at V and 4 bases at J, with 13 bases between. The DNA for the CDR3 is TGTGCCAGCAGCTTTCCGGGACAACCATACGAGCAGTACGTC. This translates into CASSFPGQPYEQYV.

The rearrangement links TRBV19 to TRBJ2-7; 7 nucleotides line up with TRBD1. This CDR3 is built from 13 residues. Germline CDR1 reads LNHDA; CDR2 reads SQIVND (reference sequence). V gave up 8 bases and J gave up 0 bases; unmatched junction bases: 4. The CDR3 loop reads CASADRASYEQYF. The CDR3 DNA is TGTGCCAGTGCTGACAGGGCCTCCTACGAGCAGTACTTC.

This clone was observed a few times. V usage is TRBV11-3 and J usage is TRBJ2-7; TRBD1 matches 7 bases. V dropped 7 bases and J dropped 3; count of bases not matched to a gene: 9. Germline V CDR1 and CDR2: SGHNT, YENEEA. This CDR3 contains 14 residues. CDR3 loop: CASTLKSGGYEQYF. The DNA for the CDR3 is TGTGCCAGCACCCTCAAGTCAGGGGGCTACGAGCAGTACTTC.

The DNA of the CDR3 is TGTGCCAGCGGACTAACCTACAATGAGCAGTTCTTC. Amino acids: CASGLTYNEQFF. The chain uses TRBV2 and TRBJ2-1, with D perhaps TRBD2 (6 bases). With 8 bases removed from V and 2 bases from J, the gap between germline ends came to 7 bases. This CDR3 region has 12 residues. The germline CDR1 and CDR2 sequences are SNHLY and FYNNEI.

V and J are TRBV4-1 and TRBJ1-1; D perhaps matches TRBD1 (5 bases). CDR1 is MGHRA, CDR2 YSYEKL, per germline. The CDR3 extends over 15 amino acids. The V end was cut by 0 bases, the J end by 10 bases, with 18 bases between. In DNA form, the CDR3 reads TGCGCCAGCAGCCAAGAATATCGGGGGACCGGCGGAGCTTTCTTT. Translated: CASSQEYRGTGGAFF.

This clone showed up just once. The genes are TRBV18 and TRBJ1-1, with D perhaps TRBD1 (5 bases). The germline CDR1 and CDR2 sequences are KGHSH and LQKENI. The germline V and J ends were trimmed by 2 bases and 4 bases, with 5 bases remaining between them. There are 12 residues in the CDR3. The CDR3 region is CASSPGATEAFF. The CDR3 nucleotides read TGTGCCAGCTCACCAGGGGCCACTGAAGCTTTCTTT.

The J gene is TRBJ2-3, the V gene TRBV2; D unresolved. Looked up from germline, CDR1 is SNHLY and CDR2 is FYNNEI. CDR3 length: 12 amino acids. Trimming took 7 bases from V and 7 from J, leaving 12 bases between them. The CDR3, as DNA: TGTGCCAGCACCCAGGTCGAGTATACGCAGTATTTT. This translates into CASTQVEYTQYF.

V and J are TRBV18 and TRBJ2-7; 9 nucleotides align to TRBD1. The germline gives CDR1 KGHSH, CDR2 LQKENI. This CDR3 is 14 amino acids long. The V and J ends lost 4 bases and 1 base, in that order; junction bases with no gene match: 2. The CDR3 DNA reads TGTGCCAGCTCACAGGACAGGGGATCCTACGAGCAGTACTTC. Amino acids: CASSQDRGSYEQYF.

The CDR3 DNA follows: TGCAGCTTTATCCCCTGGACAGGGATAGGGGATGAGCAGTTCTTC. Protein sequence: CSFIPWTGIGDEQFF. The chain recombines TRBV29-1 with TRBJ2-1, with 8 positions matching TRBD1. CDR1 is SQVTM and CDR2 is ANQGSEA in the germline V gene. The CDR3 spans 15 residues. J gave up 8 bases and V 8 bases, and 17 bases lay outside the gene matches.

This rearrangement joins TRBV5-1 to TRBJ2-7, with 7 bases identical to TRBD2. Trimming at V came to 0 bases and at J to 1 base, leaving 4 bases not matched to a gene. CDR3 length: 15 residues. Germline values: CDR1 SGHRS, CDR2 YFSETQ. This chain's CDR3 is CASSLGLADSYEQYV. The CDR3 nucleotides read TGCGCCAGCAGCTTGGGACTAGCTGATTCCTACGAGCAGTACGTC.

V and J are TRBV3-1 (or the pseudogene TRBV3-2) and TRBJ2-5, with 7 bases fitting TRBD1. With 0 bases clipped from V and 3 bases from J, the junction kept 7 bases outside the gene matches. Germline-derived CDR1 and CDR2 are LGHDT and YNNKEL (reference sequence). The CDR3 extends over 16 amino acids. CDR3 nucleotide sequence: TGTGCCAGCAGCCAAGATCGGGACAGTCCGAAAGAGACCCAGTACTTC. It translates to CASSQDRDSPKETQYF.

The V and J genes are TRBV5-1 and TRBJ2-3; D is perhaps TRBD2 (6 bases). The CDR3 length is 14 residues. The V gene's germline CDR1 is SGHRS and CDR2 YFSETQ. V was cut by 5 bases and J by 6 bases, with 16 bases left in between. The CDR3 sequence is CASSDSGGRDTQYF. Here the CDR3 DNA reads TGCGCCAGCAGTGATAGCGGAGGCAGGGATACGCAGTATTTT.

The V and J genes are TRBV20-1 and TRBJ2-6, with unresolved D. Looked up from germline, CDR1 is DFQATT and CDR2 is SNEGSKA (reference sequence). The CDR3 spans 14 residues. Between the trimmed V and J ends, which lost 3 bases and 2 bases, there was a span of 8 bases. The DNA of the CDR3 is TGCAGTGCTAGTGAGCCTACTGGGGCCAACGTCCTGACTTTC. Translating gives CSASEPTGANVLTF.

V gene TRBV5-4 combines with J gene TRBJ2-3; TRBD2 might be the D (5 bases). The CDR3 contains 14 residues. Germline V CDR1 and CDR2: SGHNT, YYREEE (reference sequence). V was shortened by 0 bases and J by 5 bases, with 10 bases between the two germline ends. This CDR3 is CASSLVASLDTQYF. The CDR3 nucleotides are TGTGCCAGCAGCTTGGTGGCTAGCCTAGATACGCAGTATTTT.

The chain employs TRBV4-1 and TRBJ2-7, with a weak D call TRBD2 (5 bases). Germline values: CDR1 MGHRA, CDR2 YSYEKL. V was clipped by 0 bases and J by 2 bases, with 11 bases between them. This CDR3 is built from 15 residues. This chain's CDR3 is CASSQDPLGTYEQYV. The CDR3 region has the DNA TGCGCCAGCAGCCAAGATCCACTAGGAACCTACGAGCAGTACGTC.

The chain recombines TRBV5-1 with TRBJ2-1, with TRBD2 matching over 8 bases. CDR3 length equals 15 residues. V shed 2 bases, J shed 5 bases, and the junction held 6 bases outside the gene matches. Germline V gene sequence: CDR1 SGHRS, CDR2 YFSETQ. The CDR3 protein is CASSFRGGPDNEQFF. The CDR3 bases are TGCGCCAGCAGCTTTCGCGGGGGGCCGGACAATGAGCAGTTCTTC. The full variable domain, rest sourced from reference TRBV5-1 and TRBJ2-1, is KAGVTQTPRYLIKTRGQQVTLSCSPISGHRSVSWYQQTPGQGLQFLFEYFSETQRNKGNFPGRFSGRQFSNSRSEMNVSTLELGDSALYLCASSFRGGPDNEQFFGPGTRLTVL.

The chain employs TRBV2 and TRBJ1-2; TRBD1 aligns across 9 bases. CDR3 length: 15 residues. V gave up 2 bases and J gave up 4 bases; unmatched junction bases: 5. Germline CDR1 and CDR2: SNHLY and FYNNEI. The CDR3 sequence: CASSERGTGTYGYTF. CDR3 coding DNA: TGTGCCAGCAGTGAACGTGGGACAGGGACCTATGGCTACACCTTC. Full variable domain (remainder filled in from reference TRBV2 and TRBJ1-2): EPEVTQTPSHQVTQMGQEVILRCVPISNHLYFYWYRQILGQKVEFLVSFYNNEISEKSEIFDDQFSVERPDGSNFTLKIRSTKLEDSAMYFCASSERGTGTYGYTFGSGTRLTVV.

The chain has TRBV3-1 (or the pseudogene TRBV3-2) and TRBJ1-4, with D possibly TRBD1 on 5 matching bases. Per germline, CDR1 LGHDT and CDR2 YNNKEL (reference sequence). This CDR3 has 14 residues. Deletions cut 2 bases from V and 6 bases from J, with 10 bases between. The CDR3 DNA is TGTGCCAGCAGCCAAAAAGGGGCGTATGAAAAACTGTTTTTT. Translating gives CASSQKGAYEKLFF.

The CDR3 DNA sequence: TGTGCCAGCAGCGTACAGGGTGGTGGCACTGAAGCTTTCTTT. This codes for CASSVQGGGTEAFF. The chain is built from TRBV11-2 and TRBJ1-1, with D tentatively TRBD1 (6 bases). Trimming took off 5 bases at V and 4 bases at J, with 14 bases between the two ends. CDR1 and CDR2 from the germline V gene are SGHAT and FQNNGV. This CDR3 comprises 14 residues.

The chain links TRBV5-8 to TRBJ2-1; D might be TRBD1 (5 bases). Trimming took 0 bases from V and 0 from J, leaving 19 bases between them. The V gene's germline CDR1 is SGHTS and CDR2 YDEGEE. CDR3 size: 19 residues. The CDR3 region is CASSLAVTLGQSSYNEQFF. The CDR3 nucleotides are TGTGCCAGCAGCTTGGCCGTCACGTTGGGGCAGAGCTCCTACAATGAGCAGTTCTTC.

The rearrangement joins TRBV28 to TRBJ1-1; 7 nucleotides line up with TRBD1. CDR1 and CDR2 from the germline V gene are MDHEN and SYDVKM. There are 15 residues in the CDR3. The V and J ends lost 2 bases and 2 bases, in that order; junction bases with no gene match: 5. CDR3 protein: CASSLRQGLNTEAFF. The CDR3 bases are TGTGCCAGCAGTTTAAGACAGGGCCTTAACACTGAAGCTTTCTTT.

In this sample, this clone turned up a few times. This sequence joins TRBV5-4 and TRBJ1-1; D is unresolved. Germline V gene data show CDR1 as SGHNT and CDR2 as YYREEE (reference sequence). V dropped 2 bases and J dropped 1 base, with 6 bases sitting between them. This CDR3 is 13 amino acids long. CDR3 bases: TGTGCCAGCAGCTTTAAGCGGAACACTGAAGCTTTCTTT. Translation gives CASSFKRNTEAFF.

V gene TRBV7-2 combines with J gene TRBJ2-1; no reliable D call. The CDR3 sequence is 15 residues long. Germline CDR1 is SGHTA and CDR2 is FQGNSA. V lost 4 bases and J 0 bases, leaving 10 bases between the germline ends. CDR3 protein: CASSSERSSYNEQFF. The CDR3 coding sequence is TGTGCCAGCAGCTCTGAGCGAAGCTCCTACAATGAGCAGTTCTTC.